This T cell receptor (beta chain) is from a study of T cells in women clearing cervical HPV infection. Some clones are missing from TCRdb's copy, which holds only in-frame ones; the method was immunoSEQ multiplex PCR. The sample table sets out about 33,000 clones. With regard to this clone: The missing CDR3 end, 3 residues past where the read stops, is filled in from the germline J gene.

V lost 2 bases to trimming and J lost 4 bases; unmatched junction nucleotides: 3. This CDR3 region has 15 residues. Per germline, CDR1 SGHDN and CDR2 FVKESK. The source material was blood buffy coat. This TCR derives from a woman aged 18 to 75 with a cervical HPV16 infection that either progressed to CIN3+ or cleared (not recorded which). The chain employs TRBV14 and TRBJ1-4, with 8 bases that match TRBD1. The sequenced part of the CDR3 DNA is TGTGCCAGCAGCCAAAACAGGGGGTTTAATGAAAAA. This encodes CASSQNRGFNEK. The whole CDR3 protein is CASSQNRGFNEKLFF.